This TCR beta chain derives from a study of human T cells and chemical hapten exposure. TCRdb ran MiXCR on the RACE reads and lists one entry per CDR3 protein. The profile shows more than 75,000 distinct CDR3 sequences, 8.6% of them singletons. The time point: healthy volunteer bleed at 6 weeks. The authors extracted total RNA from unfractionated whole blood. This clonotype appeared many times. The antigen is unknown. Study-level results: TCRs whose frequency exceeded 1 in 1000 remained the same following DPC sensitization.

The material sequenced was whole blood. The source is a male donor in good health. Some clones in this sample may be carry-over from other donors' samples.

CDR3 sequence (DNA): TGTGCCAGCAGTGCCCGGACAGGGCTTAACTATGGCTACACCTTC. Translating it yields CASSARTGLNYGYTF. The gene calls are TRBV12-3 or TRBV12-4 and TRBJ1-2; 8 bases match TRBD1. Trimming cost V 5 bases and J 1 base; bases outside gene matches: 6. The CDR3 loop spans 15 amino acids.